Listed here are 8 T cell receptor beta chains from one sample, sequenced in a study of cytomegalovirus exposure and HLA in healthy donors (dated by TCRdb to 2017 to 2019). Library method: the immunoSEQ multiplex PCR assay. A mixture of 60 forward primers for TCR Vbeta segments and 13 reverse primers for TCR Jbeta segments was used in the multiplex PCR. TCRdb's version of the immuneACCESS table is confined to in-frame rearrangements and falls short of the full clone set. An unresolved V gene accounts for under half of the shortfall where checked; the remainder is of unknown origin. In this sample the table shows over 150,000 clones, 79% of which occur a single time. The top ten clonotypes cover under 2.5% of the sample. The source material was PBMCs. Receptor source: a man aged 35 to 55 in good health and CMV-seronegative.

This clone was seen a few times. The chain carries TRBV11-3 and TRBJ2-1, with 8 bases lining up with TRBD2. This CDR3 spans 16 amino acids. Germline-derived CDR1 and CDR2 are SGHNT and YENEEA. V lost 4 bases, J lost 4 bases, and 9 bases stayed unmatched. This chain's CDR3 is CASSSGGLAGYNEQFF. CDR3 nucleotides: TGTGCCAGCAGCTCCGGGGGGCTAGCGGGTTACAATGAGCAGTTCTTC. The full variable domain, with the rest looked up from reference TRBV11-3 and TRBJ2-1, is EAGVVQSPRYKIIEKKQPVAFWCNPISGHNTLYWYLQNLGQGPELLIRYENEEAVDDSQLPKDRFSAERLKGVDSTLKIQPAELGDSAVYLCASSSGGLAGYNEQFFGPGTRLTVL.

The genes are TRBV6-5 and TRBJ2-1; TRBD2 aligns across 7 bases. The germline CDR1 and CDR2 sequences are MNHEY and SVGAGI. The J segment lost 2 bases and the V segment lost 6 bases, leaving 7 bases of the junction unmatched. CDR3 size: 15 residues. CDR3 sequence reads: CASSRGSSAYNEQFF. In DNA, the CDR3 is TGTGCCAGCAGCCGCGGGAGTAGCGCCTACAATGAGCAGTTCTTC.

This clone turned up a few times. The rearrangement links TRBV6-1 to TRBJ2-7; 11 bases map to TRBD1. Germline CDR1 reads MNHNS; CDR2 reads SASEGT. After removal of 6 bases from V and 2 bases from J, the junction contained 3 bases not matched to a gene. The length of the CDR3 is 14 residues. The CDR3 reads CASSLGQGAYEQYF. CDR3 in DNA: TGTGCCAGCAGCCTGGGACAGGGGGCCTACGAGCAGTACTTC.

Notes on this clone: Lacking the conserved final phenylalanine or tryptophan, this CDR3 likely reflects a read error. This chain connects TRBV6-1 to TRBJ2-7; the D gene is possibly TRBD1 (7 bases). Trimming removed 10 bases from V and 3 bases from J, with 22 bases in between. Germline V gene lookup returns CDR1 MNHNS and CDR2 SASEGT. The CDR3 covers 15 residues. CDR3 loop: CATQPSRQGLYEQYS. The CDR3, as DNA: TGTGCCACCCAACCCTCCAGACAGGGACTCTACGAGCAGTACTCC.

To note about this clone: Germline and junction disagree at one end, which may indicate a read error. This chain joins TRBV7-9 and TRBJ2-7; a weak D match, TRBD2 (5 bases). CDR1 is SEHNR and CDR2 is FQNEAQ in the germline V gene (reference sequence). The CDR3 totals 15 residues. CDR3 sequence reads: CSSSSRGGWKEEQYF. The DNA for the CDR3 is TGTTCCAGCAGCTCCCGTGGCGGGTGGAAGGAGGAGCAGTACTTC.

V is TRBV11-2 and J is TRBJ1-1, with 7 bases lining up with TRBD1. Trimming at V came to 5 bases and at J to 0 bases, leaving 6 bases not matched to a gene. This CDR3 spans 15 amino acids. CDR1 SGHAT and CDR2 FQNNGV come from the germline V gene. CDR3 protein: CASSPTGAMNTEAFF. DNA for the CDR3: TGTGCCAGCAGCCCTACAGGGGCAATGAACACTGAAGCTTTCTTT.

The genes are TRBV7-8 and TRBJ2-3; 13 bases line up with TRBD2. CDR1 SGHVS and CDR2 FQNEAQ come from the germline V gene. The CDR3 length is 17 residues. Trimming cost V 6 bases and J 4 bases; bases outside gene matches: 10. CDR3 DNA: TGTGCCAGCAGGAGGGAGCGACTAGCGGGAGGCGCAGATACGCAGTATTTT. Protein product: CASRRERLAGGADTQYF.

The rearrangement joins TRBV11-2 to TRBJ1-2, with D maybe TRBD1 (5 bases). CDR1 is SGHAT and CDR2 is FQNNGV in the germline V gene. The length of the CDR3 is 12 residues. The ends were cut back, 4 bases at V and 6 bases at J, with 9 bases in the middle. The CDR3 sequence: CASSWGGDGYTF. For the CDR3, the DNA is TGTGCCAGCAGCTGGGGGGGGGATGGCTACACCTTC.